The clone carrying this T cell receptor beta chain has a count of ten or more. Its cognate antigen is unknown. The source of the sample is a study of CD8 T cells in ankylosing spondylitis. From the 5' RACE reads, TCRdb called clonotypes with MiXCR, one entry per CDR3 protein. The table includes about 510,000 distinct CDR3 sequences, less than 6% detected once. The V gene end was trimmed by 6 bases and the J gene end by 3 bases; junction bases not matched to a gene: 2. This CDR3 contains 14 residues. General study findings and limits: A motif in TCR beta, a set of several highly homologous variants, appeared characteristic of ankylosing spondylitis blood. In ankylosing spondylitis patients, matched synovial fluid reportedly showed significant enrichment of disease-linked clones.

The rearrangement links TRBV12-3 or TRBV12-4 to TRBJ2-1; 10 nucleotides agree with TRBD1. Specimen: blood, either unsorted or a sorted T cell fraction (not recorded which). The clonotype was recovered from a male donor with ankylosing spondylitis. The CDR3 is CASRGTGVYNEQFF. The CDR3 DNA reads as TGTGCCAGCAGAGGGACAGGGGTCTACAATGAGCAGTTCTTC.